The clone carrying this T cell receptor (beta chain) was counted a few times. The entry originates in a study of T cell responses to AZD1222 COVID-19 vaccine. Sequencing used immunoSEQ multiplex PCR; TCRdb keeps in-frame clones, though not all of them. The sample includes tens of thousands of clones, roughly four fifths of them seen just once. Per germline, CDR1 SGHDT and CDR2 YYEEEE. This CDR3 spans 16 amino acids. V lost 3 bases to trimming and J lost 0 bases, with 15 bases between them. This sequence joins TRBV5-6 and TRBJ1-1; tentatively, D is TRBD1 (5 bases). The sequence came from an adult in good health. Material: peripheral blood, obtained on day 0 of AZD1222 vaccination. CDR3 sequence reads: CASSSDTGAMNTEAFF. The DNA for the CDR3 is TGTGCCAGCAGCTCGGACACGGGAGCGATGAACACTGAAGCTTTCTTT.